The 20 T cell receptor beta chains presented below share a single source sample, sequenced in a study of T cell repertoires in cytomegalovirus infection. TCRdb redid the calling of the reads with MiXCR, one entry per CDR3 protein. The sample lists some 150,000 distinct CDR3 sequences, about 6% occurring once. The material sequenced was PBMCs. All receptors derive from a human donor in good health (CMV status not recorded). Some clones in this sample may be carry-over from other donors' samples.

This clonotype occurred many times. The rearrangement joins TRBV11-2 to TRBJ1-1; D is unresolved. V dropped 0 bases and J dropped 5 bases, with 19 bases sitting between them. The length of the CDR3 is 17 residues. CDR1 SGHAT and CDR2 FQNNGV come from the germline V gene. CDR3 amino acids: CASSLDRMAGIRTEAFF. The CDR3, as DNA: TGTGCCAGCAGCTTAGATCGAATGGCGGGCATAAGGACTGAAGCTTTCTTT.

This clonotype occurred a few times. The V call is TRBV7-6, the J call TRBJ2-7; TRBD1 matches 12 bases. Germline V gene lookup returns CDR1 SGHVS and CDR2 FNYEAQ. The CDR3 extends over 13 amino acids. V was pared by 5 bases and J by 9 bases, with 5 bases of the junction left unmatched. CDR3 in amino acids: CASSPGQGALQYF. The CDR3 DNA reads as TGTGCCAGCAGCCCGGGACAGGGGGCCTTGCAGTACTTC. The whole variable domain, filled in from reference TRBV7-6 and TRBJ2-7, reads GAGVSQSPRYKVTKRGQDVALRCDPISGHVSLYWYRQALGQGPEFLTYFNYEAQQDKSGLPNDRFSAERPEGSISTLTIQRTEQRDSAMYRCASSPGQGALQYFGPGTRLTVT.

This clonotype was picked up many times. The chain is built from TRBV6-2 or TRBV6-3 and TRBJ2-1; TRBD2 aligns across 8 bases. This CDR3 spans 15 amino acids. Per the germline V gene, CDR1 is MNHEY and CDR2 is SVGEGT. Trimming took 3 bases from V and 15 from J; bases not matched to a gene: 16. The CDR3 loop reads CASSYSGTRPADGFF. For the CDR3, the DNA is TGTGCCAGCAGTTATTCCGGGACTAGACCAGCTGACGGGTTCTTC.

This clonotype was detected only a few times. The V gene is TRBV12-3 or TRBV12-4, the J gene TRBJ2-1; 9 positions match TRBD2. V shed 2 bases, J shed 5 bases, and the junction held 4 bases outside the gene matches. This CDR3 spans 15 amino acids. The CDR3 loop is CASSLRLAVNNEQFF. The CDR3 bases are TGTGCCAGCAGTTTAAGACTAGCGGTAAACAATGAGCAGTTCTTC.

Ten or more counts support this clonotype. The rearrangement joins TRBV5-1 to TRBJ1-1; tentatively, D is TRBD1 (6 bases). Germline lookup yields CDR1 SGHRS and CDR2 YFSETQ. Trimming left V 0 bases short and J 4 bases short, with 10 bases between. The CDR3 totals 14 residues. This CDR3 reads CASSLETGITEAFF. The DNA for the CDR3 is TGCGCCAGCAGCTTGGAAACAGGGATCACTGAAGCTTTCTTT.

This clonotype was detected a few times. The rearrangement links TRBV29-1 to TRBJ1-3; the D is unclear. Germline V gene lookup returns CDR1 SQVTM and CDR2 ANQGSEA. The germline V and J ends were trimmed by 1 base and 0 bases, with 7 bases remaining between them. This CDR3 spans 14 amino acids. The CDR3 spells CSVEAPSSGNTIYF. The CDR3 region has the DNA TGCAGCGTTGAAGCTCCCTCCTCTGGAAACACCATATATTTT.

J is TRBJ1-6 and V is TRBV28; 9 nucleotides line up with TRBD1. CDR1 is MDHEN, CDR2 SYDVKM, per germline. The CDR3 extends over 16 amino acids. The ends lost 6 bases at V and 7 bases at J; junction bases unmatched: 10. CDR3 amino acids: CASRPGQGLYNSPLHF. Here the CDR3 DNA reads TGTGCCAGCAGACCGGGACAGGGACTATACAATTCACCCCTCCACTTT.

The sample holds many counts of this clonotype. The V and J genes are TRBV6-1 and TRBJ1-5; the D gene is possibly TRBD1 (5 bases). The V gene's germline CDR1 is MNHNS and CDR2 SASEGT. The CDR3 consists of 17 residues. The V gene lost 1 base and the J gene lost 5 bases, with 18 bases spanning the gap. CDR3 coding DNA: TGTGCCAGCAGTGAAGAAGCATGGGGCAGGGCCGATCAGCCCCAGCATTTT. Residues: CASSEEAWGRADQPQHF.

This clonotype was recorded many times. The CDR3 DNA reads as TGTGCCAGCATCCAATGGGGTAGCAATCAGCCCCAGCATTTT. Its translation: CASIQWGSNQPQHF. This chain joins TRBV12-3 or TRBV12-4 and TRBJ1-5, with unresolved D. This CDR3 is built from 14 residues. V lost 7 bases, J lost 0 bases, and 10 bases lay in between.

This chain uses TRBV9 with TRBJ2-5; 7 bases map to TRBD2. The trim removed 0 bases at V and 1 base at J, leaving 3 bases unmatched. The CDR3 runs to 15 residues. CDR1 and CDR2 (germline): SGDLS, YYNGEE. The CDR3 is CASSVVPSGQETQYF. DNA for the CDR3: TGTGCCAGCAGCGTAGTCCCTAGCGGCCAAGAGACCCAGTACTTC.

This clonotype has more than one count but fewer than ten. A read error may be the cause here, since a much bigger clone is one base away. The missing conserved phenylalanine or tryptophan at the end of this CDR3 makes a read error likely. This chain joins TRBV7-3 and TRBJ2-3, with D tentatively TRBD2 (6 bases). The CDR3 length is 13 residues. The germline V gene encodes CDR1 SGHTA and CDR2 FQGTGA. The V and J ends lost 3 bases and 4 bases respectively, with 8 bases between them. The chain's CDR3 is CASSFGGPDTQYL. The CDR3 coding sequence is TGTGCCAGCAGCTTCGGGGGACCAGATACGCAGTATCTT.

Worth noting for this clonotype: At one end, the junction sequence differs from germline, possibly due to a read error. The chain combines TRBV4-3 with TRBJ2-1, with a weak D call TRBD2 (7 bases). The CDR3 extends over 18 amino acids. CDR1 is LGHNA and CDR2 is YSLEER in the germline V gene. CDR3 region: CASSQGSRGGYSYNEQSF. DNA of the CDR3: TGCGCCAGCAGCCAAGGGTCTAGGGGGGGGTACTCCTACAATGAGCAGTCCTTC.

Many counts were recorded for this clonotype. This chain connects TRBV29-1 to TRBJ2-3; D not certain. Germline V gene data show CDR1 as SQVTM and CDR2 as ANQGSEA. The CDR3 contains 11 residues. V was cut by 4 bases and J by 2 bases, with 4 bases left in between. CDR3 sequence: CSVGFTDTQYF. The CDR3 region has the DNA TGCAGCGTTGGGTTCACAGATACGCAGTATTTT.

The chain is built from TRBV20-1 and TRBJ2-1; 11 bases line up with TRBD2. CDR3 length: 14 amino acids. The junction had 2 bases not matched to a gene; V was cut back by 1 base and J by 6 bases. CDR1 and CDR2 from the germline V gene are DFQATT and SNEGSKA (reference sequence). DNA for the CDR3: TGCAGTGCTAGAGGACTAGCGGGGCTCAATGAGCAGTTCTTC. This encodes CSARGLAGLNEQFF.

This clonotype came up many times. The chain links TRBV10-2 to TRBJ2-2; TRBD2 agrees at 7 bases. This CDR3 region has 15 residues. After removal of 3 bases from V and 4 bases from J, the junction contained 5 bases not matched to a gene. Germline V gene sequence: CDR1 WSHSY, CDR2 SAAADI. The CDR3 region has the DNA TGCGCCAGCAGTGATCTAGCGGTTCCCACCGGGGAGCTGTTTTTT. Translated, it gives CASSDLAVPTGELFF.

This clonotype appeared many times. The gene calls are TRBV7-2 and TRBJ1-5; D is ambiguous. This CDR3 region has 13 residues. The germline V and J ends were trimmed by 5 bases and 3 bases, with 8 bases remaining between them. The germline V gene has CDR1 SGHTA and CDR2 FQGNSA. The CDR3 DNA sequence: TGTGCCAGCAGCCTAAAGCCCAATCAGCCCCAGCATTTT. It specifies CASSLKPNQPQHF.

This clonotype has just a few counts. The V gene is TRBV6-2 or TRBV6-3, the J gene TRBJ2-7; unclear D gene. Trimming left V 10 bases short and J 5 bases short, with 21 bases between. This CDR3 spans 14 amino acids. The germline V gene encodes CDR1 MNHEY and CDR2 SVGEGT. The CDR3 spells CATYQEGTRHEQYF. The CDR3, as DNA: TGTGCCACCTATCAGGAAGGAACGCGCCACGAGCAGTACTTC.

This clonotype was seen many times. The chain has TRBV7-2 and TRBJ1-4, with a possible D match to TRBD1 (5 bases). The germline V gene has CDR1 SGHTA and CDR2 FQGNSA. Trimming shortened V by 3 bases and J by 3 bases, and 11 bases separated the two germline ends. There are 15 residues in the CDR3. CDR3 sequence: CASSFQGGSNEKLFF. Here the CDR3 DNA reads TGTGCCAGCAGCTTCCAGGGCGGATCTAATGAAAAACTGTTTTTT.

This clonotype was recorded many times. The chain is built from TRBV20-1 and TRBJ1-4; a possible D gene is TRBD1 (6 bases). Germline lookup yields CDR1 DFQATT and CDR2 SNEGSKA (reference sequence). This CDR3 is built from 14 residues. V gave up 6 bases and J gave up 6 bases, with 17 bases separating them. The CDR3 loop reads CSALAGGRDEKLFF. The CDR3 DNA reads as TGCAGTGCCCTGGCGGGGGGCCGGGATGAAAAACTGTTTTTT.

This clonotype was seen many times. This chain uses TRBV28 with TRBJ1-1; D uncertain. There are 14 residues in the CDR3. The V and J ends lost 3 bases and 1 base respectively, with 9 bases between them. Germline CDR1 MDHEN, CDR2 SYDVKM. This CDR3 reads CASSFPAGNTEAFF. CDR3 bases: TGTGCCAGCAGTTTCCCCGCGGGGAACACTGAAGCTTTCTTT. The full variable domain, with the rest looked up from reference TRBV28 and TRBJ1-1, is DVKVTQSSRYLVKRTGEKVFLECVQDMDHENMFWYRQDPGLGLRLIYFSYDVKMKEKGDIPEGYSVSREKKERFSLILESASTNQTSMYLCASSFPAGNTEAFFGQGTRLTVV.